These 21 T cell receptor beta chains originate from one sample sequenced in a study of blood T cell repertoires in COVID-19. TCRdb's table, derived via immunoSEQ multiplex PCR, lists solely in-frame clones and lacks some. The sample has roughly 68,000 clones, around 90% seen once. Sequenced sample: peripheral blood. The receptors here all came from a woman in her fifties or sixties with COVID-19, enrolled during active disease.

The V call is TRBV19, the J call TRBJ1-6; TRBD1 matches at 7 bases. The CDR3 consists of 16 residues. J was trimmed by 9 bases and V by 0 bases; bases with no gene match: 8. Germline V gives CDR1 LNHDA, CDR2 SQIVND (reference sequence). In DNA, the CDR3 is TGTGCCAGTAGTATAGAGGGACAGAGGGGGTCTTCACCCCTCCACTTT. Its protein is CASSIEGQRGSSPLHF.

Here the CDR3 reads CASSLAGTVGAEQYF. Written as DNA, the CDR3 is TGTGCCAGCAGCTTAGCCGGGACAGTCGGGGCCGAGCAGTACTTC. V and J are TRBV7-2 and TRBJ2-7, with TRBD1 matching 7 bases. The CDR3 is made up of 15 amino acids. V lost 0 bases and J lost 6; bases outside the gene matches: 8. Germline lookup yields CDR1 SGHTA and CDR2 FQGNSA.

The chain combines TRBV4-1 with TRBJ2-2; 7 nucleotides match TRBD2. Germline V gene lookup returns CDR1 MGHRA and CDR2 YSYEKL. With 0 bases clipped from V and 2 bases from J, the junction kept 9 bases outside the gene matches. CDR3 length: 18 amino acids. The CDR3 DNA sequence: TGCGCCAGCAGCCAAGATCGTCTTAAGCGGGGTAACACCGGGGAGCTGTTTTTT. Translating it yields CASSQDRLKRGNTGELFF.

This rearrangement joins TRBV27 to TRBJ1-1; no clear D. CDR1 is MNHEY and CDR2 is SMNVEV in the germline V gene (reference sequence). This CDR3 has 12 residues. Between the trimmed V and J ends, which lost 6 bases and 1 base, there was a span of 6 bases. CDR3: CASRRQNTEAFF. Here the CDR3 DNA reads TGTGCCAGCAGAAGACAGAACACTGAAGCTTTCTTT.

The CDR3 here is CASSLGVALAYEQYF. The CDR3 nucleotides read TGTGCCAGCAGCTTAGGGGTAGCGTTAGCCTACGAGCAGTACTTC. The V and J genes are TRBV7-6 and TRBJ2-7, with D perhaps TRBD2 (5 bases). The length of the CDR3 is 15 residues. Germline V lookup: CDR1 SGHVS, CDR2 FNYEAQ. Trimming shortened V by 1 base and J by 2 bases, and 12 bases separated the two germline ends.

In its sample, this clone was seen once. V is TRBV4-3 and J is TRBJ1-2; perhaps TRBD1 as D (5 bases). Germline V gene sequence: CDR1 LGHNA, CDR2 YSLEER. The CDR3 contains 15 residues. The germline V and J ends were trimmed by 1 base and 1 base, with 10 bases remaining between them. The CDR3 nucleotides are TGCGCCAGCAGCCAAGGATTGGACATTAACTATGGCTACACCTTC. Translating gives CASSQGLDINYGYTF.

The chain joins TRBV7-8 to TRBJ1-3, with TRBD1 identical over 9 bases. This CDR3 is 15 amino acids long. V lost 5 bases to trimming and J lost 0 bases; unmatched junction nucleotides: 2. Germline V gene data show CDR1 as SGHVS and CDR2 as FQNEAQ. The CDR3 reads CASSRTGDSGNTIYF. CDR3 nucleotides: TGTGCCAGCAGCCGGACAGGGGACTCTGGAAACACCATATATTTT. The variable domain in full, with the rest retrieved from reference TRBV7-8 and TRBJ1-3, is GAGVSQSPRYKVAKRGQDVALRCDPISGHVSLFWYQQALGQGPEFLTYFQNEAQLDKSGLPSDRFFAERPEGSVSTLKIQRTQQEDSAVYLCASSRTGDSGNTIYFGEGSWLTVV.

The gene calls are TRBV5-1 and TRBJ2-1, with TRBD1 matching over 7 bases. The ends lost 4 bases at V and 7 bases at J; junction bases unmatched: 11. CDR3 length: 15 amino acids. Germline-derived CDR1 and CDR2 are SGHRS and YFSETQ. The CDR3 reads CASSANRGSGNEQFF. The CDR3, as DNA: TGCGCCAGCAGCGCAAACAGGGGATCTGGGAATGAGCAGTTCTTC.

This sequence joins TRBV7-2 and TRBJ2-1; 9 bases match TRBD2. Germline CDR1 reads SGHTA; CDR2 reads FQGNSA. V was pared by 5 bases and J by 3 bases, with 14 bases of the junction left unmatched. The CDR3 sequence is 18 residues long. The CDR3 DNA sequence: TGTGCCAGCAGCCCCGGACTAGCGACCGACATTCTCTACAATGAGCAGTTCTTC. Encoded protein: CASSPGLATDILYNEQFF. Full variable domain (remainder filled in from reference TRBV7-2 and TRBJ2-1): GAGVSQSPSNKVTEKGKDVELRCDPISGHTALYWYRQSLGQGLEFLIYFQGNSAPDKSGLPSDRFSAERTGGSVSTLTIQRTQQEDSAVYLCASSPGLATDILYNEQFFGPGTRLTVL.

This clone has just a few counts. Here the CDR3 reads CASSSLTGDPQLLNYGYTF. Here the CDR3 DNA reads TGTGCCAGCAGCTCTTTGACAGGGGACCCTCAACTCCTGAACTATGGCTACACCTTC. The chain has TRBV7-2 and TRBJ1-2; 8 bases match TRBD1. The CDR3 consists of 19 residues. Germline V gene lookup returns CDR1 SGHTA and CDR2 FQGNSA. With 4 bases clipped from V and 2 bases from J, the junction kept 18 bases outside the gene matches.

For the CDR3, the DNA is TGTGCCAGCAGAGCAGGAAACACTGAAGCTTTCTTT. Translation gives CASRAGNTEAFF. This rearrangement joins TRBV2 to TRBJ1-1; D not certain. The germline gives CDR1 SNHLY, CDR2 FYNNEI. The V gene lost 6 bases and the J gene lost 2 bases, with 7 bases spanning the gap. The CDR3 runs to 12 residues.

This chain uses TRBV5-1 with TRBJ2-7, with TRBD1 identical over 10 bases. The CDR3 totals 15 residues. CDR1 is SGHRS and CDR2 is YFSETQ in the germline V gene. Trimming at V came to 4 bases and at J to 6 bases, leaving 10 bases not matched to a gene. CDR3 in amino acids: CASSEPGTGAGEQYF. CDR3 DNA: TGCGCCAGCAGCGAGCCCGGGACAGGGGCGGGCGAGCAGTACTTC.

V usage is TRBV3-1 (or the pseudogene TRBV3-2) and J usage is TRBJ1-6; 10 nucleotides line up with TRBD1. Germline V gene data show CDR1 as LGHDT and CDR2 as YNNKEL (reference sequence). V trimming: 5 bases; J trimming: 7 bases; junction bases outside the gene matches: 5. This CDR3 is 15 amino acids long. CDR3 sequence reads: CASSLPGQGNSPLHF. CDR3 bases: TGTGCCAGCAGCTTACCGGGACAGGGGAATTCACCCCTCCACTTT.

This chain uses TRBV9 with TRBJ1-3; 10 bases are shared with TRBD1. V lost 3 bases, J lost 0 bases, and 9 bases stayed unmatched. CDR3 length: 18 amino acids. The germline V gene encodes CDR1 SGDLS and CDR2 YYNGEE. CDR3 sequence: CASSAPGQGTLSGNTIYF. In nucleotides, the CDR3 is TGTGCCAGCAGCGCGCCGGGACAGGGGACCCTCTCTGGAAACACCATATATTTT.

This chain joins TRBV28 and TRBJ2-7, with 7 bases that match TRBD2. With V trimmed by 6 bases and J by 7 bases, 12 bases remained unmatched. Germline CDR1 and CDR2: MDHEN and SYDVKM. This CDR3 is built from 14 residues. The CDR3 here is CASSLTSPQREQYF. CDR3 nucleotides: TGTGCCAGCAGCTTGACTAGCCCGCAAAGGGAGCAGTACTTC.

V and J are TRBV6-6 and TRBJ2-1; 12 positions match TRBD2. Germline assignment: CDR1 MNHNY and CDR2 SVGAGI (reference sequence). V lost 5 bases, J lost 4 bases, and 6 bases stayed unmatched. This CDR3 region has 16 residues. The CDR3 here is CASSGGLAGAYNEQFF. The CDR3 bases are TGTGCCAGCAGTGGGGGACTAGCGGGCGCTTACAATGAGCAGTTCTTC.

This chain connects TRBV4-3 to TRBJ2-3; 8 bases are a match to TRBD2. V trimming: 1 base; J trimming: 2 bases; junction bases outside the gene matches: 5. CDR1 LGHNA and CDR2 YSLEER come from the germline V gene. The CDR3 totals 16 residues. CDR3 protein: CASSQARGLDTDTQYF. The DNA for the CDR3 is TGCGCCAGCAGCCAAGCCCGGGGACTAGACACAGATACGCAGTATTTT.

V is TRBV5-1 and J is TRBJ2-5; TRBD2 matches 7 bases. The CDR3 is 16 residues long. V was clipped by 4 bases and J by 1 base; unmatched bases: 10. Germline V gene data show CDR1 as SGHRS and CDR2 as YFSETQ. The CDR3 DNA reads TGCGCCAGCAGCCCCGGGCACCCGGGGGGCCAAGAGACCCAGTACTTC. Encoded protein: CASSPGHPGGQETQYF.

The chain combines TRBV7-9 with TRBJ2-5; D unclear. The ends were cut back, 6 bases at V and 5 bases at J, with 13 bases in the middle. The CDR3 spans 13 residues. Looked up from germline, CDR1 is SEHNR and CDR2 is FQNEAQ (reference sequence). CDR3 nucleotide sequence: TGTGCCAGCAGTAAGCTAGGTCGGGAGACCCAGTACTTC. Translation gives CASSKLGRETQYF.

J is TRBJ1-2 and V is TRBV5-1; D perhaps matches TRBD1 (5 bases). The CDR3 extends over 13 amino acids. Germline values: CDR1 SGHRS, CDR2 YFSETQ. V was cut by 0 bases and J by 7 bases, with 10 bases left in between. The CDR3 region is CASSLERGGGYTF. CDR3 DNA: TGCGCCAGCAGCTTGGAAAGGGGTGGTGGCTACACCTTC.

This chain links TRBV19 with TRBJ2-7, with 7 bases that match TRBD1. Germline V lookup: CDR1 LNHDA, CDR2 SQIVND (reference sequence). CDR3 length: 15 amino acids. V lost 5 bases to trimming and J lost 7 bases; unmatched junction nucleotides: 14. In DNA, the CDR3 is TGTGCCAGTAGTTTCGCCGGGACAGACTACGCGGAGCAGTACTTC. Protein: CASSFAGTDYAEQYF.